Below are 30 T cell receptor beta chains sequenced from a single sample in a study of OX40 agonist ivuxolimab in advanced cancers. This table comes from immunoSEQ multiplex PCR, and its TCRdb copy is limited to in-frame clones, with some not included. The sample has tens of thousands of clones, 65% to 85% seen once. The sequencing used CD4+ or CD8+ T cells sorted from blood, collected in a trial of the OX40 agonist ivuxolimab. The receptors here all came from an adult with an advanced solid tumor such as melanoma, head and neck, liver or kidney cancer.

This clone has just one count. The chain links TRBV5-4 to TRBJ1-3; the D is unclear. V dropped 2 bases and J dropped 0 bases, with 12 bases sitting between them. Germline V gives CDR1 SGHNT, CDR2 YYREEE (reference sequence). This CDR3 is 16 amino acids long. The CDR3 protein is CASSLRSEGSGNTIYF. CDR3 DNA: TGTGCCAGCAGCTTAAGGTCTGAGGGCTCTGGAAACACCATATATTTT.

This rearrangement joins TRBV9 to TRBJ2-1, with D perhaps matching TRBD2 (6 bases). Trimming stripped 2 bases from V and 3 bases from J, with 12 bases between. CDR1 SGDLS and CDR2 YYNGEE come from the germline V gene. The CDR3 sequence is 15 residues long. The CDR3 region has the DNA TGTGCCAGCAGCGTTTGGCCTAGCGACTACAATGAGCAGTTCTTC. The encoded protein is CASSVWPSDYNEQFF.

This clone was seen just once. In DNA form, the CDR3 reads TGTGCCAGCACTCCCCAGCGGGGGACAGATACCACCGGGGAGCTGTTTTTT. Translated: CASTPQRGTDTTGELFF. This chain uses TRBV7-9 with TRBJ2-2; D may be TRBD2 (8 bases). The CDR3 runs 17 residues. Germline CDR1 reads SEHNR; CDR2 reads FQNEAQ (reference sequence). The germline V and J ends were trimmed by 7 bases and 4 bases, with 22 bases remaining between them.

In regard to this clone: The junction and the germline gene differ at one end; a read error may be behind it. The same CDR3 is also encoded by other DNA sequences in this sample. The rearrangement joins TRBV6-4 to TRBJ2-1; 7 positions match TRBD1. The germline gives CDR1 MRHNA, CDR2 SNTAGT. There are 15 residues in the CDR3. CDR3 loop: CASSDSRQGADEQFF. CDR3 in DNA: TGTGCCAGCAGTGACAGTAGACAGGGAGCCGATGAGCAATTCTTC.

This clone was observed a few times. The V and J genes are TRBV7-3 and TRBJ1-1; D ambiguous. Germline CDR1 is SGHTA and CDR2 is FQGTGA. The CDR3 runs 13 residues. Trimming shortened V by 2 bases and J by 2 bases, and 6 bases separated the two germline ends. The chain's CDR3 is CASSLSVNTEAFF. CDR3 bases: TGTGCCAGCAGCTTATCCGTTAACACTGAAGCTTTCTTT.

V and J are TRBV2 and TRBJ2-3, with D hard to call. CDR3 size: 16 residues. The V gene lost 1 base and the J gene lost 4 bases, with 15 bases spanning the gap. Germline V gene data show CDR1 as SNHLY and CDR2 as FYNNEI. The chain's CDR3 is CASSEDGAVKADTQYF. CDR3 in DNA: TGTGCCAGCAGTGAAGATGGCGCCGTGAAGGCAGATACGCAGTATTTT.

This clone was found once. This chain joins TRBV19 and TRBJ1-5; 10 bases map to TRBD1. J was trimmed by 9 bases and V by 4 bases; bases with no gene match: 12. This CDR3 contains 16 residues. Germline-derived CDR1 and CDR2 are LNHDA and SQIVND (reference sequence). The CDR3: CASSTLDRGYGRPQHF. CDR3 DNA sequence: TGTGCCAGTAGTACCCTGGACAGGGGGTACGGGAGGCCCCAGCATTTT. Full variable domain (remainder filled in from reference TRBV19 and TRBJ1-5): DGGITQSPKYLFRKEGQNVTLSCEQNLNHDAMYWYRQDPGQGLRLIYYSQIVNDFQKGDIAEGYSVSREKKESFPLTVTSAQKNPTAFYLCASSTLDRGYGRPQHFGDGTRLSIL.

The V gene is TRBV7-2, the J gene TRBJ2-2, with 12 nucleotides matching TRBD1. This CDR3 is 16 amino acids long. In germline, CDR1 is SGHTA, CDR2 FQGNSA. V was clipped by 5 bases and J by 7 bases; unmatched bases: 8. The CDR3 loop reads CASSTRDRGRNGELFF. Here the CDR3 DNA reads TGTGCCAGCAGCACAAGGGACAGGGGGCGCAACGGGGAGCTGTTTTTT.

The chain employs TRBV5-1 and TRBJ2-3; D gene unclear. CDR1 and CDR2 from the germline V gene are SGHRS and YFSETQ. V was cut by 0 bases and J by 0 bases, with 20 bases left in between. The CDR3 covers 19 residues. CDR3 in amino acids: CASSLGILKMTRSTDTQYF. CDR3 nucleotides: TGCGCCAGCAGCTTGGGGATTCTGAAGATGACTCGGAGCACAGATACGCAGTATTTT.

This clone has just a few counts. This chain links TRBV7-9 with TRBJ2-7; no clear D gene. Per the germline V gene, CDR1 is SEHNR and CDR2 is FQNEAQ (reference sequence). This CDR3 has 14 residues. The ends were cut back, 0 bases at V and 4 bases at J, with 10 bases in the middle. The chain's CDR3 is CASSLAPVAYEQYF. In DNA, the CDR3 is TGTGCCAGCAGCTTAGCACCCGTGGCATACGAGCAGTACTTC.

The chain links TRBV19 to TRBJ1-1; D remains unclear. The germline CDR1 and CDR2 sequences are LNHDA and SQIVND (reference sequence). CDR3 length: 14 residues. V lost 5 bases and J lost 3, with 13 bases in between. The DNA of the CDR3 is TGTGCCAGTAGTTCAGGAGATGGAGACACTGAAGCTTTCTTT. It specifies CASSSGDGDTEAFF.

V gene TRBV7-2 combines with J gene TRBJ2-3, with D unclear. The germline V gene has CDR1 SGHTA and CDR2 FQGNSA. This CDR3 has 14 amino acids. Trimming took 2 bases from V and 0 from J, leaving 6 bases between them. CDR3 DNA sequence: TGTGCCAGCAGCTTACAGCAAAGCACAGATACGCAGTATTTT. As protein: CASSLQQSTDTQYF.

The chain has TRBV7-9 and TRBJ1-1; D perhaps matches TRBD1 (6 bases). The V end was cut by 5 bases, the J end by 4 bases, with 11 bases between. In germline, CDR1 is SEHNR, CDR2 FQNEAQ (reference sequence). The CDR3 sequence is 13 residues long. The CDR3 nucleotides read TGTGCCAGCAGCCCAGGACAGACCACTGAAGCTTTCTTT. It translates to CASSPGQTTEAFF.

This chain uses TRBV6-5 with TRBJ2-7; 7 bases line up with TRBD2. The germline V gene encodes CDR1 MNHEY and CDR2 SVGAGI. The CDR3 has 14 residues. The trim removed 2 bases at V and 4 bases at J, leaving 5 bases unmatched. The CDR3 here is CASSYGAGLYEQYF. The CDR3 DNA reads TGTGCCAGCAGTTACGGAGCGGGGCTTTACGAGCAGTACTTC.

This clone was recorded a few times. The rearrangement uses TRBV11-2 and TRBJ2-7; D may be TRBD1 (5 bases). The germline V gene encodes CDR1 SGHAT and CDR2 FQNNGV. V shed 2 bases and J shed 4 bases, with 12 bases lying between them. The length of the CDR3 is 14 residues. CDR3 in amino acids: CASSLSGPVYEQYF. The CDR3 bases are TGTGCCAGCAGCTTATCAGGGCCTGTTTACGAGCAGTACTTC.

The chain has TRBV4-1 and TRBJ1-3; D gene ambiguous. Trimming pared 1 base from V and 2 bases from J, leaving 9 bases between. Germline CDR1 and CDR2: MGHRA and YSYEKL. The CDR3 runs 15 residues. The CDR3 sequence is CASSQAEGTGNTIYF. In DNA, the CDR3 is TGCGCCAGCAGCCAAGCTGAAGGGACTGGAAACACCATATATTTT.

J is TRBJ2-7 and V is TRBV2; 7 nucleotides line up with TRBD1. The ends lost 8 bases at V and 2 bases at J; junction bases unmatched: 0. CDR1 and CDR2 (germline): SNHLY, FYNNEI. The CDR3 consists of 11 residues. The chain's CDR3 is CASDRAYEQYF. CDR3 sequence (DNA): TGTGCCAGCGACAGGGCCTACGAGCAGTACTTC.

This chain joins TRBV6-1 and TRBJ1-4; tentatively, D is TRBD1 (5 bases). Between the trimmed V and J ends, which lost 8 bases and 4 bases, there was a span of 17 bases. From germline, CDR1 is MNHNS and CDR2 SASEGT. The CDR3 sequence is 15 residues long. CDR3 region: CASVDVGTGNEKLFF. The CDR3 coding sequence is TGTGCCAGCGTGGATGTCGGGACGGGTAATGAAAAACTGTTTTTT.

CDR3 protein: CASSLEARVGNTIYF. The CDR3, as DNA: TGTGCCAGCAGCTTAGAAGCGAGGGTGGGAAACACCATATATTTT. The chain joins TRBV7-6 to TRBJ1-3; D is ambiguous. The V and J ends lost 1 base and 4 bases respectively, with 11 bases between them. Germline assignment: CDR1 SGHVS and CDR2 FNYEAQ. CDR3 length: 15 residues.

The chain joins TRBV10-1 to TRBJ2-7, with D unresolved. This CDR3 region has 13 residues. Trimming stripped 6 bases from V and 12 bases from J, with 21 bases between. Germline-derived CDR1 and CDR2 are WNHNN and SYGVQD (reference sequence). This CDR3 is CASSANSLDVRYF. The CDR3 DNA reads TGCGCCAGCAGCGCTAACTCTCTGGACGTCAGGTACTTC.

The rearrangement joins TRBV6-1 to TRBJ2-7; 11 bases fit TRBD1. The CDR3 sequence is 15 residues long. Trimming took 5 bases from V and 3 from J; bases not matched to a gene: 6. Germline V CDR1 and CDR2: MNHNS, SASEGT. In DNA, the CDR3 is TGTGCCAGCAGTACCTCAGGGACAGGGGGCTACGAGCAGTACTTC. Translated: CASSTSGTGGYEQYF.

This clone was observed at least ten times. The CDR3 coding sequence is TGTGCCAGCAGCTCCCGACTAGCGGAGCAGTACTTC. This encodes CASSSRLAEQYF. The rearrangement uses TRBV11-2 and TRBJ2-7; 8 bases are shared with TRBD2. The germline V gene has CDR1 SGHAT and CDR2 FQNNGV. The CDR3 consists of 12 residues. With V trimmed by 4 bases and J by 7 bases, 3 bases remained unmatched.

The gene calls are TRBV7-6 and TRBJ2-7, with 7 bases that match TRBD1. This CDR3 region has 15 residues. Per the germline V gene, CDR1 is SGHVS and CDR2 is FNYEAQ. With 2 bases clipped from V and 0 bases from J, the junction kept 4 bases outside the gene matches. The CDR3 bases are TGTGCCAGCAGCTTAAGAACAGGGGCCTCCTACGAGCAGTACTTC. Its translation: CASSLRTGASYEQYF. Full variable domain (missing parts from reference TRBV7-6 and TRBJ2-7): GAGVSQSPRYKVTKRGQDVALRCDPISGHVSLYWYRQALGQGPEFLTYFNYEAQQDKSGLPNDRFSAERPEGSISTLTIQRTEQRDSAMYRCASSLRTGASYEQYFGPGTRLTVT.

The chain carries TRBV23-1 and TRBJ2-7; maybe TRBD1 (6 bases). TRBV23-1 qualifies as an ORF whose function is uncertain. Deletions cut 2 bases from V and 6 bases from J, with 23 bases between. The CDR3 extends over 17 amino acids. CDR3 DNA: TGCGCCAGCAGTCAAGCCTTTCAGGGGATCCGATTTGGCGAGCAGTACTTC. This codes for CASSQAFQGIRFGEQYF.

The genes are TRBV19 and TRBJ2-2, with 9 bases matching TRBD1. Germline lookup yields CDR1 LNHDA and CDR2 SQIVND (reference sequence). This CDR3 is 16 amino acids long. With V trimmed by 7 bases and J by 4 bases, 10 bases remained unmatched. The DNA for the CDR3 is TGTGCCAGTAACCGCCGGGACAGGGATACCACCGGGGAGCTGTTTTTT. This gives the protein CASNRRDRDTTGELFF.

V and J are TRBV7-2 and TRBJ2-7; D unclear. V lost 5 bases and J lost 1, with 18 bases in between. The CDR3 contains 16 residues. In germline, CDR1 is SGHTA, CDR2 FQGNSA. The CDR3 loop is CASSLTKVLGSYEQYF. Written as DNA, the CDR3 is TGTGCCAGCAGCCTAACCAAAGTGCTTGGGTCCTACGAGCAGTACTTC.

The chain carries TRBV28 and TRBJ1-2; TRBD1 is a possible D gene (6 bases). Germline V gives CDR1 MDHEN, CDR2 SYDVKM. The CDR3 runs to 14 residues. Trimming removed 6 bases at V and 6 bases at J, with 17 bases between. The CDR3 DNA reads TGTGCCAGCAGCCCTGGGGGCAGGGGAAATGGCTACACCTTC. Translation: CASSPGGRGNGYTF.

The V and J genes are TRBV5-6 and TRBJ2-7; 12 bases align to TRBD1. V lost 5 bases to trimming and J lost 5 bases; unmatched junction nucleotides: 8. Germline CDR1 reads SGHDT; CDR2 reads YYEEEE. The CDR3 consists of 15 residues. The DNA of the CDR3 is TGTGCCAGCAGTGGGGCCGGGACAGGGGGCGACGAGCAGTACTTC. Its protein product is CASSGAGTGGDEQYF.

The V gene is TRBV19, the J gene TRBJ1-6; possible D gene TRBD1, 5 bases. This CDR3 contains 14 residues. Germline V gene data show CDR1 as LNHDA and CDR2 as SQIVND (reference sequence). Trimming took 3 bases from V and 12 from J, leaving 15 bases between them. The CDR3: CASSIQERGGPLHF. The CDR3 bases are TGTGCCAGTAGTATTCAGGAGCGGGGGGGACCCCTCCACTTT.

The CDR3 DNA follows: TGCGCCAGCAGCCAAGTGGTTATTAGCGGGTCGGCGGGCTACGAGCAGTACTTC. Protein product: CASSQVVISGSAGYEQYF. The chain joins TRBV4-3 to TRBJ2-7; 7 positions agree with TRBD2. The CDR3 loop spans 18 amino acids. Germline trimming cut 1 base from V and 3 bases from J; bases unmatched to any gene: 15. Germline V gene sequence: CDR1 LGHNA, CDR2 YSLEER.